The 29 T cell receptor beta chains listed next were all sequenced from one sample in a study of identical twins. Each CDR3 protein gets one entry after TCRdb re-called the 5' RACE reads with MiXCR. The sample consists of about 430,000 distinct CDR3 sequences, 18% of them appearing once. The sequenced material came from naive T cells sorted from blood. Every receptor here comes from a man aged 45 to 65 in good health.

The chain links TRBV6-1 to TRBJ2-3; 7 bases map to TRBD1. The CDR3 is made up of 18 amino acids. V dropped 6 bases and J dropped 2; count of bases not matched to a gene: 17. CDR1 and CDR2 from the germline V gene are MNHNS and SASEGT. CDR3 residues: CASSHRGHRVKLTDTQYF. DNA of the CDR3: TGTGCCAGCAGCCACAGGGGACACAGGGTTAAACTCACAGATACGCAGTATTTT.

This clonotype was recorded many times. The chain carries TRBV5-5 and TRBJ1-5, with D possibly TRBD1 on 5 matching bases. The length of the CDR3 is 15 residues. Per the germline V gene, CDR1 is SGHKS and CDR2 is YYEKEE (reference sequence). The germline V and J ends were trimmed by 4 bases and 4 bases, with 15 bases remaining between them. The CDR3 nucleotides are TGTGCCAGCAGCACGGATTGGGGGAGTAATCAGCCCCAGCATTTT. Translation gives CASSTDWGSNQPQHF.

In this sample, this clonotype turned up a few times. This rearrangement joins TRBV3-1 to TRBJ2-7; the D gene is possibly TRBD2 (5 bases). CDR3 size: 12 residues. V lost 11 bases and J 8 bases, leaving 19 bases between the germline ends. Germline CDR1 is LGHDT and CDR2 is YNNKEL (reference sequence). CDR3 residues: CASGPAGLQQYF. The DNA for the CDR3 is TGTGCCTCCGGGCCCGCGGGTCTCCAGCAGTACTTC.

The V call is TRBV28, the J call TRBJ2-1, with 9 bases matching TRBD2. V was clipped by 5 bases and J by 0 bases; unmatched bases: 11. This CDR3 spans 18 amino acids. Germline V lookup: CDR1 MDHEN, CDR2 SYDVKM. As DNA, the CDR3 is TGTGCCAGCAGTACCCCGGGACTAGCCTATGTCTCCTACAATGAGCAGTTCTTC. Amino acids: CASSTPGLAYVSYNEQFF.

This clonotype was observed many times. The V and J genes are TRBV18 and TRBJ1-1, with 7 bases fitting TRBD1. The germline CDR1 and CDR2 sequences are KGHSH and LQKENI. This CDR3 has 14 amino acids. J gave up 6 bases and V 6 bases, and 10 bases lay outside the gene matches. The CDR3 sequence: CASSPGTVFPEAFF. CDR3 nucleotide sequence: TGTGCCAGCTCCCCCGGGACAGTCTTCCCTGAAGCTTTCTTT.

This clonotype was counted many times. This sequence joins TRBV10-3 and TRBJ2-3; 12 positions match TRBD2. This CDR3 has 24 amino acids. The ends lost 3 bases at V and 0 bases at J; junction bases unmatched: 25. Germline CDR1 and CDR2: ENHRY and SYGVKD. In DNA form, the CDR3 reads TGTGCCATCAGTGATCTGGTTTTGACAGGGAGTTTCGTCGGACTAGCGGGAAGCACAGATACGCAGTATTTT. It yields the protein CAISDLVLTGSFVGLAGSTDTQYF.

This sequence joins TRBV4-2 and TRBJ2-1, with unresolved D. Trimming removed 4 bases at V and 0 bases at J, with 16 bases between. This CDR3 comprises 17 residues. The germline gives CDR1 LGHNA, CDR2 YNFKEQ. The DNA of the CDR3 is TGTGCCAGCAGCCCACTGCCGACGACGAGCTCCTACAATGAGCAGTTCTTC. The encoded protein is CASSPLPTTSSYNEQFF.

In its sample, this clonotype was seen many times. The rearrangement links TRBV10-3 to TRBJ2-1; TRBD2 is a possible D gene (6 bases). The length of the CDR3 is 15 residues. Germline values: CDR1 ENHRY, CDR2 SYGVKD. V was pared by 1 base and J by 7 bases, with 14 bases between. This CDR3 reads CAISEFGRSGNEQFF. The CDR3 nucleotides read TGTGCCATCAGTGAGTTTGGGAGGTCGGGGAATGAGCAGTTCTTC.

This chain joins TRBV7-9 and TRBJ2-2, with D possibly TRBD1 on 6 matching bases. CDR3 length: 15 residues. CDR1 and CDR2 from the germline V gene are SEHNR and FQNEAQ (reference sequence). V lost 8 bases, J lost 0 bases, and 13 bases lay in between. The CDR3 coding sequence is TGTGCCAGCCTACAGGGATTCGCGAACACCGGGGAGCTGTTTTTT. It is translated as CASLQGFANTGELFF.

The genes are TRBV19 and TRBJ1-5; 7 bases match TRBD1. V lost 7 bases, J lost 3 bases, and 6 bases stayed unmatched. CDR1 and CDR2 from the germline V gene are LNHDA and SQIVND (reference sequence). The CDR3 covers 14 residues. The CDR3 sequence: CASISTGSNQPQHF. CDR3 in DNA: TGTGCCAGTATATCGACAGGGTCCAATCAGCCCCAGCATTTT.

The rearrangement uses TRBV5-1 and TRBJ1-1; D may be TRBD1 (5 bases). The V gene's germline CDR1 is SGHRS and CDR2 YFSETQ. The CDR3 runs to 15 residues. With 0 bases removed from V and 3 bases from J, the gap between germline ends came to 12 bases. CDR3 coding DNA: TGCGCCAGCAGCTTGGACGGTCAGGGTGACACTGAAGCTTTCTTT. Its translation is CASSLDGQGDTEAFF.

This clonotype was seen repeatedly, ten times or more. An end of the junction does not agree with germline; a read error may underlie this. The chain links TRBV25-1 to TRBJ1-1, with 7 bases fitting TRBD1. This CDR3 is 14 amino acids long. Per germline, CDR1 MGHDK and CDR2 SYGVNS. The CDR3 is CASNRQGLNTEAFF. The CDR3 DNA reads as TGTGCCAGCAACCGACAGGGACTGAATACTGAAGCTTTCTTT.

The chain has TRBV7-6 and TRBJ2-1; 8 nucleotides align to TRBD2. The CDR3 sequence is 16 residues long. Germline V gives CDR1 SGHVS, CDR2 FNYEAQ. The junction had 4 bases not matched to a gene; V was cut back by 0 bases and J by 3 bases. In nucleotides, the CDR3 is TGTGCCAGCAGCTTAGCGGTAGCGGGGAACTACAATGAGCAGTTCTTC. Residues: CASSLAVAGNYNEQFF.

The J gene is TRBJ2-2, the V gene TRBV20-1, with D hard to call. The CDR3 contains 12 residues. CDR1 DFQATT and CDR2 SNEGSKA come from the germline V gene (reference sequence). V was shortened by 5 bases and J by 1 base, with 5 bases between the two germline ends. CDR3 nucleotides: TGCAGTGCTGTCATGAACACCGGGGAGCTGTTTTTT. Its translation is CSAVMNTGELFF.

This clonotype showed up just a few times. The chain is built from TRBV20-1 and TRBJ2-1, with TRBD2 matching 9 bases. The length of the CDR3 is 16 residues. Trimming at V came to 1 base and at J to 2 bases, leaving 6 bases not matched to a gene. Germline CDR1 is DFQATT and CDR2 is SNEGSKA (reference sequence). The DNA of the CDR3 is TGCAGTGCTAGAGCTACTAGCGGGCCACCCTACAATGAGCAGTTCTTC. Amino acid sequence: CSARATSGPPYNEQFF.

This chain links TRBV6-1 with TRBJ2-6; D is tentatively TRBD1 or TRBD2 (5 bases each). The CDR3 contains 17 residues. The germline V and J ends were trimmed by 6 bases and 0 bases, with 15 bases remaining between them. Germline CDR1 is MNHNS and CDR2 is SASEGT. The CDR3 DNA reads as TGTGCCAGCAGATTCCGGGACGCCCACTCTGGGGCCAACGTCCTGACTTTC. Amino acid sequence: CASRFRDAHSGANVLTF.

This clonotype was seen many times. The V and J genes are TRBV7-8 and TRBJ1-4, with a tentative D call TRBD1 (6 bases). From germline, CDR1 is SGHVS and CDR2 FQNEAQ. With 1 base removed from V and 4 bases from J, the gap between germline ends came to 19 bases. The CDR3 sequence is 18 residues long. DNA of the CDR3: TGTGCCAGCAGCTTAGACGGCGTGAGGGGGGACCTTAATGAAAAACTGTTTTTT. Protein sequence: CASSLDGVRGDLNEKLFF.

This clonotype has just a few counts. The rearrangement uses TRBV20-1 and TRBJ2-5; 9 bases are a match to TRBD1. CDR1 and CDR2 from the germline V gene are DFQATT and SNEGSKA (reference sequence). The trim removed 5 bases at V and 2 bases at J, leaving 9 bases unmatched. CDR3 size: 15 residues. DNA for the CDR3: TGCAGTGCTTCACCGGACAGGGGTGCGCAAGAGACCCAGTACTTC. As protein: CSASPDRGAQETQYF.

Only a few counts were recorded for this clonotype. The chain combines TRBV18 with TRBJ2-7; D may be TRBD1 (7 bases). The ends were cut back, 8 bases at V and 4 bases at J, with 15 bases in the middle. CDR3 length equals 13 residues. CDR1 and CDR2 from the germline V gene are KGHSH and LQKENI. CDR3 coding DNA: TGTGCCAGCAGCCCGGCAGGGGGGTACGAGCAGTACTTC. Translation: CASSPAGGYEQYF.

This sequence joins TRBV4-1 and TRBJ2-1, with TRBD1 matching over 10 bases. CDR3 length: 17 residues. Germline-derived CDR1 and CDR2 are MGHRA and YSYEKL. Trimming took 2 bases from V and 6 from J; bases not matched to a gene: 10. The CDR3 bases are TGCGCCAGCAGCCAACCCTTCCGGGACAGGGGCCGCAATGAGCAGTTCTTC. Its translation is CASSQPFRDRGRNEQFF.

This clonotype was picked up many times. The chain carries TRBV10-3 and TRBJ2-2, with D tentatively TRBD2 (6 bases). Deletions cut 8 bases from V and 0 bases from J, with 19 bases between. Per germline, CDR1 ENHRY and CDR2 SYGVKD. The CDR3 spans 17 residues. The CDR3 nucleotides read TGTGCCATCGGTTGGGACTCAAGAACGTCGAACACCGGGGAGCTGTTTTTT. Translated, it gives CAIGWDSRTSNTGELFF.

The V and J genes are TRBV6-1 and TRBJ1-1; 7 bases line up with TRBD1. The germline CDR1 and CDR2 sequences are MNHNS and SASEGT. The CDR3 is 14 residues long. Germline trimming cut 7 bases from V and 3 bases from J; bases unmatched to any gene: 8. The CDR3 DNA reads TGTGCCAGCAATCCCGCAGGGGGGGACACTGAAGCTTTCTTT. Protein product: CASNPAGGDTEAFF.

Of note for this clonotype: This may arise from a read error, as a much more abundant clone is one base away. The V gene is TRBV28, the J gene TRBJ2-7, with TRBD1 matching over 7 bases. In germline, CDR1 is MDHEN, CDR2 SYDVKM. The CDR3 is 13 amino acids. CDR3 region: CASSLGDSYEQCF. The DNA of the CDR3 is TGTGCCAGCAGTTTAGGGGACAGCTACGAGCAGTGCTTC.

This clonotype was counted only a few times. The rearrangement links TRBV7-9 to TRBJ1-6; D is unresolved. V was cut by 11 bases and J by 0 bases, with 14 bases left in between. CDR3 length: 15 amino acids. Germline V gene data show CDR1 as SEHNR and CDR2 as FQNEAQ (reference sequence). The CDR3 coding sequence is TGTGCCTCCGAACGCGGACGCTCCTATAATTCACCCCTCCACTTT. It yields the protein CASERGRSYNSPLHF.

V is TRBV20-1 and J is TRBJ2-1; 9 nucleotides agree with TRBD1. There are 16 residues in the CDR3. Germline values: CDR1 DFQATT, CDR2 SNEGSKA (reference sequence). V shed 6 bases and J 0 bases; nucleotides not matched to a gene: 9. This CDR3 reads CSALQQQGASYNEQFF. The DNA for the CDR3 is TGCAGTGCCCTACAACAACAGGGGGCCTCCTACAATGAGCAGTTCTTC.

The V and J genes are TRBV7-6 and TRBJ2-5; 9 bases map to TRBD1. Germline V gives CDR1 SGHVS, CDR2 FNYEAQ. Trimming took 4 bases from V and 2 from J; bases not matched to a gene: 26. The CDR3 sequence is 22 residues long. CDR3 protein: CASSYRDRVHPGYDGHQETQYF. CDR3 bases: TGTGCCAGCAGCTACCGGGACAGGGTGCACCCGGGATATGATGGCCATCAAGAGACCCAGTACTTC.

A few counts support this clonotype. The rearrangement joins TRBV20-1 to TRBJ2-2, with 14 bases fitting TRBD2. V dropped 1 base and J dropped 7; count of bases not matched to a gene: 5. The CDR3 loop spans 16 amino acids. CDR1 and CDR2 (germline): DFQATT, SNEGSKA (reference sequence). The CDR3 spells CSARGPGLAGVGELFF. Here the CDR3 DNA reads TGCAGTGCTAGAGGTCCGGGACTAGCGGGGGTCGGGGAGCTGTTTTTT.

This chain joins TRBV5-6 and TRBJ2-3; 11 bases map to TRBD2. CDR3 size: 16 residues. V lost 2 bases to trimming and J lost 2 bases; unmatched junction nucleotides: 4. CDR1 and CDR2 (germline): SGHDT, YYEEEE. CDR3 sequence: CASSFLAGGLTDTQYF. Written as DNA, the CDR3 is TGTGCCAGCAGCTTTCTAGCGGGGGGACTCACAGATACGCAGTATTTT.

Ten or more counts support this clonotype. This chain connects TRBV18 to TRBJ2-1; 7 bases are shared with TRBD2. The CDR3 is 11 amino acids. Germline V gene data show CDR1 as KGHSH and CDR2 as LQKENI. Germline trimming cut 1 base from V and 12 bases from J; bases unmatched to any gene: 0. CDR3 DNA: TGTGCCAGCTCACCACGGGAGGGGCAGTTCTTC. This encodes CASSPREGQFF.